What follows are 27 T cell receptor beta chains derived from one specimen sequenced in a study of blood T cell repertoires in COVID-19. Only in-frame clones appear in the TCRdb table, and some are missing; sequencing was by immunoSEQ multiplex PCR. The table has roughly 400,000 clones, about 88% seen once; the top ten hold roughly 1.4%. The sequenced sample was PBMCs or T cells enriched from blood (not recorded which). All receptors derive from a young woman who had been exposed to COVID-19.

The sample holds one count of this clone. The V call is TRBV4-3, the J call TRBJ1-6; D gene ambiguous. The CDR3 runs 16 residues. V dropped 0 bases and J dropped 6 bases, with 12 bases sitting between them. CDR1 LGHNA and CDR2 YSLEER come from the germline V gene. CDR3: CASSQDNTQINSPLHF. Here the CDR3 DNA reads TGCGCCAGCAGCCAAGATAACACCCAGATTAATTCACCCCTCCACTTT.

V is TRBV18 and J is TRBJ1-5, with D uncertain. CDR1 is KGHSH and CDR2 is LQKENI in the germline V gene. The CDR3 loop spans 14 amino acids. V lost 3 bases, J lost 5 bases, and 11 bases lay in between. CDR3 sequence reads: CASSPGSGDQPQHF. As DNA, the CDR3 is TGTGCCAGCTCACCGGGTTCCGGGGATCAGCCCCAGCATTTT.

The V call is TRBV5-5, the J call TRBJ2-1, with 10 bases fitting TRBD2. The CDR3 loop spans 15 amino acids. J lost 2 bases, V lost 5 bases, and 4 bases had no gene match. Germline V gene lookup returns CDR1 SGHKS and CDR2 YYEKEE (reference sequence). CDR3 in amino acids: CASSRTSGTYNEQFF. The CDR3 DNA reads TGTGCCAGCAGTAGGACTAGCGGAACCTACAATGAGCAGTTCTTC.

This clone was seen a single time. V usage is TRBV19 and J usage is TRBJ2-3; D unresolved. Germline V lookup: CDR1 LNHDA, CDR2 SQIVND (reference sequence). The CDR3 runs to 10 residues. The germline V and J ends were trimmed by 7 bases and 5 bases, with 4 bases remaining between them. The chain's CDR3 is CASKRDTQYF. As DNA, the CDR3 is TGTGCCAGTAAGCGAGATACGCAGTATTTT.

The CDR3 region is CASSQGIGPNSPLHF. CDR3 nucleotide sequence: TGTGCCAGTAGTCAGGGAATAGGACCTAATTCACCCCTCCACTTT. V is TRBV19 and J is TRBJ1-6; weak D call: TRBD1 (5 bases). V lost 5 bases, J lost 6 bases, and 14 bases lay in between. CDR1 and CDR2 from the germline V gene are LNHDA and SQIVND (reference sequence). CDR3 length equals 15 residues.

This clone was detected only once. V and J are TRBV5-6 and TRBJ1-1; D call uncertain. V gave up 2 bases and J gave up 5 bases, with 10 bases separating them. The CDR3 runs to 13 residues. Germline loops: CDR1 SGHDT, CDR2 YYEEEE. The CDR3: CASSFPGKTEAFF. CDR3 coding DNA: TGTGCCAGCAGCTTCCCGGGGAAGACTGAAGCTTTCTTT.

The chain recombines TRBV6-2 or TRBV6-3 with TRBJ1-1; perhaps TRBD1 as D (6 bases). The germline gives CDR1 MNHEY, CDR2 SVGEGT. Between the trimmed V and J ends, which lost 5 bases and 1 base, there was a span of 14 bases. This CDR3 comprises 15 residues. The DNA for the CDR3 is TGTGCCAGCAGTGTCAACAGGGCATCGAACACTGAAGCTTTCTTT. It translates to CASSVNRASNTEAFF.

There are a few counts of this clone. The genes are TRBV27 and TRBJ2-1; 7 bases are a match to TRBD2. The CDR3 contains 13 residues. V lost 7 bases and J lost 8; bases outside the gene matches: 8. The germline V gene encodes CDR1 MNHEY and CDR2 SMNVEV (reference sequence). In nucleotides, the CDR3 is TGTGCCAGCACGCCCGGGGGGTGGGATGAGCAGTTCTTC. Protein product: CASTPGGWDEQFF.

The CDR3 bases are TGTGCCAGCAGTGTACAGGGTCCCGCCAAAAACATTCAGTACTTC. This encodes CASSVQGPAKNIQYF. The V and J genes are TRBV28 and TRBJ2-4; TRBD1 might be the D (6 bases). Germline CDR1 is MDHEN and CDR2 is SYDVKM. This CDR3 contains 15 residues. Trimming left V 5 bases short and J 1 base short, with 12 bases between.

This chain links TRBV28 with TRBJ1-1; a weak D match, TRBD1 (5 bases). The V gene's germline CDR1 is MDHEN and CDR2 SYDVKM. The CDR3 has 14 amino acids. Trimming took 6 bases from V and 1 from J, leaving 12 bases between them. CDR3 in amino acids: CASRSPGQNTEAFF. CDR3 sequence (DNA): TGTGCCAGCAGATCACCCGGACAGAACACTGAAGCTTTCTTT.

V gene TRBV28 combines with J gene TRBJ1-5; D perhaps matches TRBD1 (6 bases). The V gene lost 3 bases and the J gene lost 1 base, with 10 bases spanning the gap. The CDR3 sequence is 15 residues long. CDR1 and CDR2 from the germline V gene are MDHEN and SYDVKM. The DNA of the CDR3 is TGTGCCAGCAGTTTGACAGGACCGAGCAATCAGCCCCAGCATTTT. It yields the protein CASSLTGPSNQPQHF.

The genes are TRBV30 and TRBJ2-1; 7 bases map to TRBD1. J lost 4 bases, V lost 4 bases, and 7 bases had no gene match. This CDR3 spans 14 amino acids. CDR1 and CDR2 from the germline V gene are GTSNPN and SVGIG (reference sequence). The CDR3 nucleotides read TGTGCCTGGAATCGGCAGACAGGGTACAATGAGCAGTTCTTC. Translation: CAWNRQTGYNEQFF.

The J gene is TRBJ2-3, the V gene TRBV7-3, with 9 bases fitting TRBD1. The CDR3 totals 13 residues. In germline, CDR1 is SGHTA, CDR2 FQGTGA. With V trimmed by 2 bases and J by 13 bases, 7 bases remained unmatched. The CDR3: CASSLVPGQGEYF. In DNA form, the CDR3 reads TGTGCCAGCAGCTTAGTTCCGGGACAGGGCGAGTATTTT. Full variable domain (remainder filled in from reference TRBV7-3 and TRBJ2-3): GAGVSQTPSNKVTEKGKYVELRCDPISGHTALYWYRQSLGQGPEFLIYFQGTGAADDSGLPNDRFFAVRPEGSVSTLKIQRTERGDSAVYLCASSLVPGQGEYFGPGTRLTVL.

This chain joins TRBV5-8 and TRBJ2-1; 8 bases agree with TRBD1. Germline-derived CDR1 and CDR2 are SGHTS and YDEGEE. The CDR3 consists of 15 residues. Trimming removed 0 bases from V and 7 bases from J; junction bases left unmatched: 6. CDR3 amino acids: CASSLGQGARNEQFF. CDR3 coding DNA: TGTGCCAGCAGCTTGGGGCAGGGGGCGCGGAATGAGCAGTTCTTC.

J is TRBJ1-2 and V is TRBV10-1, with TRBD1 as a possible D gene (5 bases). This CDR3 spans 18 amino acids. V was pared by 8 bases and J by 0 bases, with 25 bases between. Germline V gives CDR1 WNHNN, CDR2 SYGVQD (reference sequence). Here the CDR3 reads CASSPSMGGRGSNYGYTF. CDR3 sequence (DNA): TGCGCCAGCTCCCCTAGTATGGGGGGACGGGGCTCTAACTATGGCTACACCTTC.

Only one count was recorded for this clone. The CDR3 here is CATGEGMKTQYF. The CDR3 bases are TGTGCCACCGGGGAGGGAATGAAGACCCAGTACTTC. The gene calls are TRBV2 and TRBJ2-5; 7 positions agree with TRBD2. V lost 10 bases, J lost 6 bases, and 8 bases stayed unmatched. The CDR3 extends over 12 amino acids. Germline loops: CDR1 SNHLY, CDR2 FYNNEI.

This chain uses TRBV3-1 (or the pseudogene TRBV3-2) with TRBJ2-7; 11 bases align to TRBD2. CDR1 is LGHDT, CDR2 YNNKEL, per germline (reference sequence). The CDR3 has 16 amino acids. J gave up 2 bases and V 4 bases, and 7 bases lay outside the gene matches. The chain's CDR3 is CASSRPSTSGTYEQYF. CDR3 coding DNA: TGTGCCAGCAGCCGGCCCTCGACTAGCGGGACCTACGAGCAGTACTTC.

The chain combines TRBV9 with TRBJ1-5, with 7 bases matching TRBD1. This CDR3 is 14 amino acids long. With 3 bases clipped from V and 3 bases from J, the junction kept 3 bases outside the gene matches. Germline V gene data show CDR1 as SGDLS and CDR2 as YYNGEE. Here the CDR3 reads CASSATGNNQPQHF. DNA for the CDR3: TGTGCCAGCAGCGCGACAGGGAACAATCAGCCCCAGCATTTT.

Written as DNA, the CDR3 is TGTGCCAGCTCCCAAACCGAGGGAGGTTACTACGAGCAGTACTTC. This codes for CASSQTEGGYYEQYF. This chain links TRBV18 with TRBJ2-7; D is perhaps TRBD2 (6 bases). Looked up from germline, CDR1 is KGHSH and CDR2 is LQKENI. CDR3 size: 15 residues. V shed 6 bases and J shed 3 bases, with 18 bases lying between them.

The V and J genes are TRBV18 and TRBJ1-2, with TRBD1 identical over 9 bases. Germline V lookup: CDR1 KGHSH, CDR2 LQKENI. Trimming at V came to 5 bases and at J to 2 bases, leaving 6 bases not matched to a gene. This CDR3 is 15 amino acids long. The CDR3 DNA reads as TGTGCCAGCTCAAGGGACAGGGCCAAGAACTATGGCTACACCTTC. As protein: CASSRDRAKNYGYTF.

This rearrangement joins TRBV7-2 to TRBJ2-7, with D tentatively TRBD2 (5 bases). Per the germline V gene, CDR1 is SGHTA and CDR2 is FQGNSA. Trimming left V 2 bases short and J 4 bases short, with 12 bases between. The CDR3 extends over 14 amino acids. The CDR3 DNA sequence: TGTGCCAGCAGCTTAATGTCGGGGAATTACGAGCAGTACTTC. The encoded protein is CASSLMSGNYEQYF.

For this clone: The sample holds other DNA sequences that translate to the same CDR3. This rearrangement joins TRBV6-5 to TRBJ1-5, with 7 bases fitting TRBD1. The CDR3 length is 14 residues. V was pared by 0 bases and J by 6 bases, with 2 bases of the junction left unmatched. From germline, CDR1 is MNHEY and CDR2 SVGAGI. CDR3 protein: CASSYSGGGQPQHF. Written as DNA, the CDR3 is TGTGCCAGCAGTTACTCAGGGGGCGGTCAGCCCCAGCATTTT.

The V gene is TRBV18, the J gene TRBJ1-5; 7 positions agree with TRBD1. The V gene end was trimmed by 2 bases and the J gene end by 7 bases; junction bases not matched to a gene: 8. The CDR3 runs to 15 residues. Germline V gives CDR1 KGHSH, CDR2 LQKENI. The CDR3 reads CASSPNRGPGQPQHF. In nucleotides, the CDR3 is TGTGCCAGCTCACCAAACAGGGGCCCTGGGCAGCCCCAGCATTTT.

This chain uses TRBV15 with TRBJ2-6; weak D call: TRBD1 (6 bases). The germline CDR1 and CDR2 sequences are LNHNV and YYDKDF (reference sequence). The CDR3 loop spans 15 amino acids. V lost 8 bases to trimming and J lost 3 bases, with 14 bases between them. The CDR3 reads CATEKQGFGANVLTF. CDR3 in DNA: TGTGCCACCGAAAAACAGGGTTTTGGGGCCAACGTCCTGACTTTC.

This chain uses TRBV5-1 with TRBJ2-5, with TRBD1 identical over 8 bases. CDR1 and CDR2 from the germline V gene are SGHRS and YFSETQ. With V trimmed by 4 bases and J by 1 base, 18 bases remained unmatched. CDR3 length: 19 residues. The DNA of the CDR3 is TGCGCCAGCAGCCGTTGGGGGACAGGAGTTGAGCGGGTCCAAGAGACCCAGTACTTC. Amino acids: CASSRWGTGVERVQETQYF.

The chain uses TRBV5-1 and TRBJ2-7, with D perhaps TRBD2 (5 bases). The CDR3 contains 15 residues. Per the germline V gene, CDR1 is SGHRS and CDR2 is YFSETQ. The V end lost 2 bases, the J end lost 3 bases, and 15 bases lay between the germline ends. The CDR3, as DNA: TGCGCCAGCAGCTTTGAGGGTAACGACTACTACGAGCAGTACTTC. Protein: CASSFEGNDYYEQYF.

This clone was seen a single time. The gene calls are TRBV5-1 and TRBJ1-3; D unclear. Germline V lookup: CDR1 SGHRS, CDR2 YFSETQ. V dropped 0 bases and J dropped 2 bases, with 18 bases sitting between them. CDR3 length: 18 amino acids. CDR3 sequence reads: CASSLVGRAGRAGNTIYF. CDR3 in DNA: TGCGCCAGCAGCTTGGTGGGGAGGGCAGGAAGGGCTGGAAACACCATATATTTT.